Here is one T cell receptor (beta chain) with its context. Assay used: immunoSEQ multiplex PCR; TCRdb lists only in-frame clones, some missing. The sample includes about 230,000 clones, roughly 80% of them seen just once. This record comes from a study of blood T cell repertoires in COVID-19. The overall study: Some COVID-19 samples were acute and others convalescent; all came from the United States, Italy and Spain.

Germline values: CDR1 SQVTM, CDR2 ANQGSEA. Trimming removed 7 bases at V and 0 bases at J, with 9 bases between. There are 13 residues in the CDR3. The chain combines TRBV29-1 with TRBJ2-2; D remains unclear. The sequenced sample consisted of peripheral blood. This TCR was sampled from a woman in her 70s with active or convalescent COVID-19. The CDR3 nucleotides read TGCAGCGCCGTTGGAGCGAACACCGGGGAGCTGTTTTTT. Amino acids: CSAVGANTGELFF.